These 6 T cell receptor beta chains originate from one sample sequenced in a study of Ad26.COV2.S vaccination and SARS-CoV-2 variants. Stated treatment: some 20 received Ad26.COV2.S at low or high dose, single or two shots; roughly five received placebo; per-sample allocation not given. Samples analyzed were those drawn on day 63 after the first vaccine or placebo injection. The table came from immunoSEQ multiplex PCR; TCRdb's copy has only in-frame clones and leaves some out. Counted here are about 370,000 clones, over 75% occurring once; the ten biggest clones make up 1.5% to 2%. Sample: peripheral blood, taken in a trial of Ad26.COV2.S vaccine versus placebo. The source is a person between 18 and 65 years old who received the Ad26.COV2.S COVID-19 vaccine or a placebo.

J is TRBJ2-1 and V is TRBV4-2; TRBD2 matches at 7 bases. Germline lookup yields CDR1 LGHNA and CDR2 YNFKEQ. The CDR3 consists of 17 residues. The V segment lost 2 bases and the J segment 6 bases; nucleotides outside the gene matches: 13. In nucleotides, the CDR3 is TGTGCCAGCAGCCAATTTACGTGGGAGGGAGTGAGCAATGAGCAGTTCTTC. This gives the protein CASSQFTWEGVSNEQFF.

In nucleotides, the CDR3 is TGTGCCAGTAGTATAGACGGCAGGCGGGGAGAGCAGTACTTC. This codes for CASSIDGRRGEQYF. The chain joins TRBV19 to TRBJ2-7, with D tentatively TRBD2 (6 bases). This CDR3 has 14 amino acids. CDR1 is LNHDA, CDR2 SQIVND, per germline (reference sequence). The ends were cut back, 0 bases at V and 7 bases at J, with 13 bases in the middle.

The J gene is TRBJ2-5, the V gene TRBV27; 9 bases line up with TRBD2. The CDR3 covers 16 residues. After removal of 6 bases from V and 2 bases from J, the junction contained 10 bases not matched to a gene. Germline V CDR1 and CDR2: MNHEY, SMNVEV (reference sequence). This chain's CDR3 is CASSRISAGGQETQYF. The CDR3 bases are TGTGCCAGCAGCCGGATTAGTGCGGGAGGGCAAGAGACCCAGTACTTC.

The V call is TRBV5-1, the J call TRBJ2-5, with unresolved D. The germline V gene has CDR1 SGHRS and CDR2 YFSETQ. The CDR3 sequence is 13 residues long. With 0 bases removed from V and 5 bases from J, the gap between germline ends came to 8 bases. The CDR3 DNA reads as TGCGCCAGCAGCTTGGTTGAGTCTGAGACCCAGTACTTC. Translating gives CASSLVESETQYF.

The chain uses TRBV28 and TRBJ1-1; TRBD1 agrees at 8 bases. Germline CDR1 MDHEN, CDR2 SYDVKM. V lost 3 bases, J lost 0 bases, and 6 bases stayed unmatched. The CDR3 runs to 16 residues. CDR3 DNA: TGTGCCAGCAGTTTCGTGGACAGGGTCCTGAACACTGAAGCTTTCTTT. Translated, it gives CASSFVDRVLNTEAFF.

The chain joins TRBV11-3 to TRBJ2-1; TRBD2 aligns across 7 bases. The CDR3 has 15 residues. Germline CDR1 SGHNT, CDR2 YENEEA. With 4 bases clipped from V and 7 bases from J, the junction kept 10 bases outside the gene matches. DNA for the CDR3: TGTGCCAGCAGCTCCCTCGGCGGGAGCGTGAATGAGCAGTTCTTC. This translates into CASSSLGGSVNEQFF.